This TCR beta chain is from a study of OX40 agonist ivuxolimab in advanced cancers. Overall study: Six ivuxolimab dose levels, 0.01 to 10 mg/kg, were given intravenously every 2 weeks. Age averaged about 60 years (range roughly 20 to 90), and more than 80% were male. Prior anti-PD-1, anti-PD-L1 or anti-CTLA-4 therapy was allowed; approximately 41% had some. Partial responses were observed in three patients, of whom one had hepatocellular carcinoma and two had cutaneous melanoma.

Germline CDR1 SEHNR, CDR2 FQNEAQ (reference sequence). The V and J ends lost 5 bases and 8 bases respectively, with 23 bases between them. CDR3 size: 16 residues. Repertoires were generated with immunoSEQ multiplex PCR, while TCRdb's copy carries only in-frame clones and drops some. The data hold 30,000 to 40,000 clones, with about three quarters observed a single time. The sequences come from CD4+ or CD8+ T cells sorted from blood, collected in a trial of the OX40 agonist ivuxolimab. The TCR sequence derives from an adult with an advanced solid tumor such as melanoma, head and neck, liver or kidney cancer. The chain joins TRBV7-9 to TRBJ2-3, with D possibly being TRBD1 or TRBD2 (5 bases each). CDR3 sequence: CASSPHLPGTRGTQYF. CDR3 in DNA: TGTGCCAGCAGCCCCCATCTCCCCGGGACGAGGGGTACGCAGTATTTT.